The 5 T cell receptor beta chains in this list originate from one sample, sequenced in a study of technical replicates of blood from a handful of donors. TCRdb's table, derived via immunoSEQ multiplex PCR, lists solely in-frame clones and lacks some. The table has about 93,000 clones, around 95% seen once. The sample taken for sequencing was T cells isolated from PBMCs. These receptors came from a human donor in good health.

In DNA form, the CDR3 reads TGTGCCAGCAGTGAACCGGGACAACTAACCTACGAGCAGTACTTC. This codes for CASSEPGQLTYEQYF. The chain recombines TRBV6-1 with TRBJ2-7, with TRBD1 as a possible D gene (6 bases). The germline V and J ends were trimmed by 2 bases and 2 bases, with 13 bases remaining between them. The CDR3 has 15 amino acids. Germline-derived CDR1 and CDR2 are MNHNS and SASEGT.

This clone has only one observation. The J gene is TRBJ2-5, the V gene TRBV6-1, with 7 bases lining up with TRBD2. CDR1 is MNHNS and CDR2 is SASEGT in the germline V gene. The CDR3 runs to 15 residues. The V segment lost 5 bases and the J segment 5 bases; nucleotides outside the gene matches: 11. CDR3 sequence (DNA): TGTGCCAGCAGTCCCCTCACGGGAGGCGGGGAGACCCAGTACTTC. Translation: CASSPLTGGGETQYF.

This chain connects TRBV25-1 to TRBJ2-7; no definite D call. Germline V gene lookup returns CDR1 MGHDK and CDR2 SYGVNS. The CDR3 is made up of 13 amino acids. Trimming cost V 4 bases and J 2 bases, with 9 bases left between them. CDR3 DNA sequence: TGTGCCAGCAGTGTTGCTAGTGCCTACGAGCAGTACTTC. It yields the protein CASSVASAYEQYF.

V and J are TRBV5-1 and TRBJ2-7; TRBD2 might be the D (6 bases). Trimming removed 5 bases from V and 6 bases from J, with 21 bases in between. CDR3 length: 15 amino acids. Germline CDR1 reads SGHRS; CDR2 reads YFSETQ. The CDR3 DNA reads as TGCGCCAGCAGTCGACCGGGACTCTACCCTTTCGAGCAGTACTTC. This gives the protein CASSRPGLYPFEQYF.

There are a few counts of this clone. This chain connects TRBV18 to TRBJ2-4; 8 bases agree with TRBD1. The CDR3 consists of 14 residues. J lost 9 bases, V lost 6 bases, and 10 bases had no gene match. The germline gives CDR1 KGHSH, CDR2 LQKENI. CDR3 residues: CASSIQTGDGIQYF. The CDR3 region has the DNA TGTGCCAGCTCGATCCAGACAGGGGATGGCATTCAGTACTTC.